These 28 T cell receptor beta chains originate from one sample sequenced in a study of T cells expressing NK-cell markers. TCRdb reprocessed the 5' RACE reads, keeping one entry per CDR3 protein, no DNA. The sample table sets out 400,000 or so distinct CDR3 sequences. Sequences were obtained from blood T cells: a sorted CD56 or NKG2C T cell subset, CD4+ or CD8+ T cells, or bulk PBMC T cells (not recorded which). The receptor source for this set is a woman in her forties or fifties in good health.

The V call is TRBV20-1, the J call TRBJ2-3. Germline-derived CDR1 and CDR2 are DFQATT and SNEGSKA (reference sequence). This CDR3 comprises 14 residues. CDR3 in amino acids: CSAHRKASTDTQYF.

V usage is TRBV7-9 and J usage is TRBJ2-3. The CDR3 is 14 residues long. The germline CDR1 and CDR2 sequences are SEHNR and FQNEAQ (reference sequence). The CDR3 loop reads CASSLDGGADTQYF.

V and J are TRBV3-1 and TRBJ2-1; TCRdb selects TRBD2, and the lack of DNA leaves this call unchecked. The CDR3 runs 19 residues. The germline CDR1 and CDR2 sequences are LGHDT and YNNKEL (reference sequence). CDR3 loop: CASSQDLLGGTSPAHEQFF.

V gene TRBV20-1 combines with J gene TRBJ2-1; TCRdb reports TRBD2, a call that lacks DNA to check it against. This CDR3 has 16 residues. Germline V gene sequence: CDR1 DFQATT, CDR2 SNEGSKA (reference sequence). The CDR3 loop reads CSARISGRRTHNEQFF.

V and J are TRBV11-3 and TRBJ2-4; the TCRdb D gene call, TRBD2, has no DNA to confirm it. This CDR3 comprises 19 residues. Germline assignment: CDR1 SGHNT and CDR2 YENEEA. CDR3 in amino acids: CASSQGFSLAGESKNIQYF.

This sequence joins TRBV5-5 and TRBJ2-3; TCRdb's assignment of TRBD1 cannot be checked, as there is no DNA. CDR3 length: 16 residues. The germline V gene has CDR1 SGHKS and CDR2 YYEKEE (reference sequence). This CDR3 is CASSPPGQGRTDTQYF.

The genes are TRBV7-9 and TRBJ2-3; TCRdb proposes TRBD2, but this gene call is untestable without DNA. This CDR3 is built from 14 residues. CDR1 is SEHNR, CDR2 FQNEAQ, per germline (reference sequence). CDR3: CASSLGTLASTQYF.

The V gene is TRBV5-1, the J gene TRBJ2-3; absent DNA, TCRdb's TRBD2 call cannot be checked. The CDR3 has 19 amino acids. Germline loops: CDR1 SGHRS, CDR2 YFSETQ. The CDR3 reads CASSLSGTSGPTSTDTQYF.

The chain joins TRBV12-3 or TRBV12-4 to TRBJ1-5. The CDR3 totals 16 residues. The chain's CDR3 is CASSPSGWNGNQPQHF.

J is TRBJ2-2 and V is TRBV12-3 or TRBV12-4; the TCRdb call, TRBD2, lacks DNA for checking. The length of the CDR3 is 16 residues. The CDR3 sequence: CASSFINRRGGVELFF.

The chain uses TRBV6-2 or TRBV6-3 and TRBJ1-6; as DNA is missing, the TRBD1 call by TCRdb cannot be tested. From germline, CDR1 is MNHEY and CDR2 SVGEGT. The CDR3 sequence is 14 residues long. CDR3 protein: CASHYRARNSPLHF.

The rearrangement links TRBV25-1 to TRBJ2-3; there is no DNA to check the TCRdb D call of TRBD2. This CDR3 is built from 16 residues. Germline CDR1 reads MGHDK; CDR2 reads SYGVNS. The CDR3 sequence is CASSDFSGRAADTQYF.

Here the CDR3 reads CASSGKTSYEQYF. The chain couples TRBV6-5 to TRBJ2-7; TCRdb names TRBD2, which stays unverified in the absence of DNA. CDR1 MNHEY and CDR2 SVGAGI come from the germline V gene. The CDR3 totals 13 residues.

The CDR3 reads CASSGTGPIEAFF. This rearrangement joins TRBV5-5 to TRBJ1-1; TCRdb selects TRBD1, and the lack of DNA leaves this call unchecked. The CDR3 is 13 amino acids. Germline values: CDR1 SGHKS, CDR2 YYEKEE (reference sequence).

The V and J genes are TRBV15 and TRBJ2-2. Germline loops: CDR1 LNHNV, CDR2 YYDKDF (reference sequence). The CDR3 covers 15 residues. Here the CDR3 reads CATSRDRQNTGELFF.

CDR3 protein: CASSLSPGGTGELFF. The chain combines TRBV11-2 with TRBJ2-2; TCRdb proposes TRBD2, but this gene call is untestable without DNA. The CDR3 length is 15 residues. Germline lookup yields CDR1 SGHAT and CDR2 FQNNGV.

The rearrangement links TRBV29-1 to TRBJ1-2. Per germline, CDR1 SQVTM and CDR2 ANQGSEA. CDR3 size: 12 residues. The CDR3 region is CSVGDEVGGYTF.

This CDR3 is CSARVSSGPSETQYF. V is TRBV20-1 and J is TRBJ2-5; TCRdb picks TRBD2, but there is no DNA to check that call. Per the germline V gene, CDR1 is DFQATT and CDR2 is SNEGSKA (reference sequence). The CDR3 covers 15 residues.

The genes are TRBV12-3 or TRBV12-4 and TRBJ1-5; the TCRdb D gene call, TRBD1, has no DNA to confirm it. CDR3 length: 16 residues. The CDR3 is CASSFDGVATNQPQHF.

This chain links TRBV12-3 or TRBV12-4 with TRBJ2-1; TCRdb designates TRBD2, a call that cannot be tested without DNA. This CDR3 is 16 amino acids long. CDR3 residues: CASTVDGTTSNNEQFF.

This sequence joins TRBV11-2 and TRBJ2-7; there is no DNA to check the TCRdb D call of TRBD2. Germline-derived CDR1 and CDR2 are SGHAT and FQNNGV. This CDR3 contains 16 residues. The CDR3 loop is CASSPMGASYHYEQYF.

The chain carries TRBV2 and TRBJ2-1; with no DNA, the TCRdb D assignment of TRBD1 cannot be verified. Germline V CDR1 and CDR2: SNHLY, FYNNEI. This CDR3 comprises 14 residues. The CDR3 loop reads CASNGGTDYNEQFF. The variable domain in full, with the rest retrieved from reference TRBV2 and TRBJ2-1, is EPEVTQTPSHQVTQMGQEVILRCVPISNHLYFYWYRQILGQKVEFLVSFYNNEISEKSEIFDDQFSVERPDGSNFTLKIRSTKLEDSAMYFCASNGGTDYNEQFFGPGTRLTVL.

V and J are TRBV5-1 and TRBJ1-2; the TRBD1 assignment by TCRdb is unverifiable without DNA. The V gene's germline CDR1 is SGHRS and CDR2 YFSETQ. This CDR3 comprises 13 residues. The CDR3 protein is CASSPTGVRGYTF.

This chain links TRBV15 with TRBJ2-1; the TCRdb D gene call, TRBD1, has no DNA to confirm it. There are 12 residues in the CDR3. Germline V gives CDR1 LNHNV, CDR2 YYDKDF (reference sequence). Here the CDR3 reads CATSMGGAFKFF. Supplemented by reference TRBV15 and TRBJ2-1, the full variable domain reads DAMVIQNPRYQVTQFGKPVTLSCSQTLNHNVMYWYQQKSSQAPKLLFHYYDKDFNNEADTPDNFQSRRPNTSFCFLDIRSPGLGDTAMYLCATSMGGAFKFFGPGTRLTVL.

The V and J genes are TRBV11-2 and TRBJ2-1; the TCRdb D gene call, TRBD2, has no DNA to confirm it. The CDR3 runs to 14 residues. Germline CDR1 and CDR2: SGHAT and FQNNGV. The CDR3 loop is CASELAGAYNEQFF.

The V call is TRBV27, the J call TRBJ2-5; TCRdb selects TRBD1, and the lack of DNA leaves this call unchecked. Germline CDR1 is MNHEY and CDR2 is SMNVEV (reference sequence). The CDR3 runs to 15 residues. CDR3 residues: CASSLSVGGQETQYF.

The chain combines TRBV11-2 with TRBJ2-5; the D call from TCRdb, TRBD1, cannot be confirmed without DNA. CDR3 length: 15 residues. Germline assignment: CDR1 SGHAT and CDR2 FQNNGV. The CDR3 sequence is CASSQNRGQGETQYF. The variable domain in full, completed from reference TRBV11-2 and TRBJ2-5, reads EAGVAQSPRYKIIEKRQSVAFWCNPISGHATLYWYQQILGQGPKLLIQFQNNGVVDDSQLPKDRFSAERLKGVDSTLKIQPAKLEDSAVYLCASSQNRGQGETQYFGPGTRLLVL.

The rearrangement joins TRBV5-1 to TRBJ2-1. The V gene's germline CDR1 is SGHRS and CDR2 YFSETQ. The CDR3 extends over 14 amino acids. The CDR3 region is CASSPGGDYNEQFF.